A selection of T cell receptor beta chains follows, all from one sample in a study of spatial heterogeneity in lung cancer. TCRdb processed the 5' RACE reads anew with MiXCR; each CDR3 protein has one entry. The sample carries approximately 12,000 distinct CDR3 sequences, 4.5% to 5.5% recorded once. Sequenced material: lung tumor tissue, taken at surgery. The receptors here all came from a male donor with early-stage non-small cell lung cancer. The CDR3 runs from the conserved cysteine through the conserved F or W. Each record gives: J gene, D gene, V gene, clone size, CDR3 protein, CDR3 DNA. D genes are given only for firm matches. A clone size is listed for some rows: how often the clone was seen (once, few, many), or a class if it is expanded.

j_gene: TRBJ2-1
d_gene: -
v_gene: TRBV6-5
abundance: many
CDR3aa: CASSYSLTRLSYNEQFF
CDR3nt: TGTGCCAGCAGTTACTCTTTGACTAGACTCTCCTACAATGAGCAGTTCTTC

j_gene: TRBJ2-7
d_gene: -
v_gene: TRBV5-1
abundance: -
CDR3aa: CASSLVRRGQSPLYEQYF
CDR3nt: TGCGCCAGCAGCTTGGTTCGCCGAGGGCAGTCCCCCCTCTACGAGCAGTACTTC

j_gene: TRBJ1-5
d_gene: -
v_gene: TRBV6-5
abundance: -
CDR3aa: CATFRRQNQPQHF
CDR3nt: TGTGCCACTTTCAGACGGCAAAATCAGCCCCAGCATTTT

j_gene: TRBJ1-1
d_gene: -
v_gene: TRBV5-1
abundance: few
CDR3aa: CASSLVWGALDTEAFF
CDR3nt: TGCGCCAGCAGCTTGGTGTGGGGGGCGCTTGACACTGAAGCTTTCTTT

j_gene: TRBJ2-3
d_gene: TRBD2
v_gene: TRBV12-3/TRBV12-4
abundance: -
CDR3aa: CASSLGEGADTQYF
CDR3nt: TGTGCCAGCAGTTTGGGGGAGGGCGCAGATACGCAGTATTTT

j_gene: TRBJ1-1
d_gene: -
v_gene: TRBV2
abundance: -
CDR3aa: CASSVGLNTEAFF
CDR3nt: TGTGCCAGCAGTGTGGGGTTGAACACTGAAGCTTTCTTT

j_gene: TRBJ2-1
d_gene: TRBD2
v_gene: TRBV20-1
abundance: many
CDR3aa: CRAGLAFNEQFF
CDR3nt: TGCAGAGCCGGACTAGCTTTCAATGAGCAGTTCTTC

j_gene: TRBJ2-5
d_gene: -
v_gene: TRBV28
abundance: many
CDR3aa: CASSLYRGETQYF
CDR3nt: TGTGCCAGCAGTTTATACAGAGGAGAGACCCAGTACTTC

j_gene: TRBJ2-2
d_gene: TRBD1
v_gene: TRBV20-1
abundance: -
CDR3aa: CSASGTGRTGELFF
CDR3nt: TGCAGTGCGTCCGGGACAGGACGTACCGGGGAGCTGTTTTTT

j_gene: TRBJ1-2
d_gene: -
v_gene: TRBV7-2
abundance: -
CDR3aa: CASSLEGVFGYGYTF
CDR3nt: TGTGCCAGCAGCTTAGAAGGGGTTTTCGGCTATGGCTACACCTTC

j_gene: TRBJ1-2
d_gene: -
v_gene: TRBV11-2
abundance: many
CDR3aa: CASSPPATYYGYTF
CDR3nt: TGTGCCAGCAGCCCACCTGCCACCTACTATGGCTACACCTTC

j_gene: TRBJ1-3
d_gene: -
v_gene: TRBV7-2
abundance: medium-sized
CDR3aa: CASSLSGASGNTIYF
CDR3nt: TGTGCCAGCAGCTTAAGCGGGGCTTCTGGAAACACCATATATTTT

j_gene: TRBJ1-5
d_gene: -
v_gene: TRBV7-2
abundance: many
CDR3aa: CASSLQVENQPQHF
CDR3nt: TGTGCCAGCAGCTTACAAGTTGAGAATCAGCCCCAGCATTTT

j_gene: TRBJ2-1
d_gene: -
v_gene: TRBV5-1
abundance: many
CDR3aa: CASSLGLRDEQFF
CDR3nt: TGCGCCAGCAGCTTGGGACTTAGGGATGAGCAGTTCTTC

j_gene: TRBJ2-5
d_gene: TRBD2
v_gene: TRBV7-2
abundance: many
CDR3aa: CASSSRTSGGPETQYF
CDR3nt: TGTGCCAGCAGCTCCAGGACTAGCGGGGGGCCAGAGACCCAGTACTTC